This T cell receptor beta chain was recovered during a study of spatial heterogeneity in lung cancer. On the study more broadly: Beta-chain sequences consistently outnumbered alpha-chain sequences in detection.

MiXCR, run by TCRdb on the 5' RACE reads, gives a single entry per CDR3 protein. The sample includes 43,000 or so distinct CDR3 sequences, approximately 6.8% of them seen just once. The CDR3 is made up of 13 amino acids. Unmatched junction bases numbered 2, after V lost 3 bases and J lost 4 bases. Per the germline V gene, CDR1 is SQVTM and CDR2 is ANQGSEA. Stated time point: sample taken at primary tumor resection. Tumor, nontumor lung or frozen PBMC supplied whole RNA, sequenced without sorting. The material was PBMCs, obtained at surgery. The receptor comes from a female donor with early-stage non-small cell lung cancer. The chain is built from TRBV29-1 and TRBJ2-1, with 8 bases aligning to TRBD2. CDR3 DNA sequence: TGCAGCGTTGAGCGCGGGGGGTACAATGAGCAGTTCTTC. Amino acid sequence: CSVERGGYNEQFF.